This TCR beta chain was obtained from a study of control samples from healthy donors and cancer patients. Measured with immunoSEQ multiplex PCR; TCRdb has only the in-frame clones, and not every one. The table includes 110,000 or so clones, around nine tenths detected once. V was shortened by 1 base and J by 1 base, with 4 bases between the two germline ends. The CDR3 totals 13 residues. Germline V lookup: CDR1 SGHAT, CDR2 FQNNGV. The chain carries TRBV11-2 and TRBJ1-1; D gene ambiguous. Input material: blood. The sequence came from a man aged 25 to 45 in good health. CDR3 loop: CASSLVENTEAFF. The CDR3 bases are TGTGCCAGCAGCTTAGTGGAGAACACTGAAGCTTTCTTT.